The 7 T cell receptor beta chains in this list originate from one sample, sequenced in a study of T cells and Merkel cell carcinoma outcomes. Here immunoSEQ multiplex PCR was the method, and the copy in TCRdb shows in-frame clones only, minus some. Altogether 9,500 to 15,000 clones are present, around 95% being singletons, with the ten largest covering roughly 0.92%. The source material was tumor tissue from Merkel cell carcinoma. The receptors were gathered from a human donor with Merkel cell carcinoma.

The rearrangement joins TRBV29-1 to TRBJ2-1; the match to TRBD2 covers 8 bases. V lost 6 bases to trimming and J lost 4 bases; unmatched junction nucleotides: 17. This CDR3 spans 17 amino acids. Per the germline V gene, CDR1 is SQVTM and CDR2 is ANQGSEA. CDR3: CSVPKRGGGRSYNEQFF. Here the CDR3 DNA reads TGCAGCGTCCCTAAGAGGGGGGGCGGGAGGTCTTACAATGAGCAGTTCTTC.

This chain joins TRBV5-1 and TRBJ2-3; TRBD2 is a possible D gene (6 bases). Trimming stripped 0 bases from V and 2 bases from J, with 10 bases between. The CDR3 consists of 15 residues. Looked up from germline, CDR1 is SGHRS and CDR2 is YFSETQ. The CDR3 is CASSLVGTDTDTQYF. In DNA, the CDR3 is TGCGCCAGCAGCTTGGTGGGGACTGACACAGATACGCAGTATTTT. Based on the CDR3 plus reference TRBV5-1 and TRBJ2-3, the full variable domain is KAGVTQTPRYLIKTRGQQVTLSCSPISGHRSVSWYQQTPGQGLQFLFEYFSETQRNKGNFPGRFSGRQFSNSRSEMNVSTLELGDSALYLCASSLVGTDTDTQYFGPGTRLTVL.

The gene calls are TRBV6-1 and TRBJ2-2; D remains unclear. Germline V gene data show CDR1 as MNHNS and CDR2 as SASEGT. CDR3 length: 14 residues. V lost 6 bases and J 7 bases, leaving 15 bases between the germline ends. The CDR3 DNA is TGTGCCAGCAGGAGAAGTTCTCAAGGCGGGGAGCTGTTTTTT. It is translated as CASRRSSQGGELFF.

The chain uses TRBV5-1 and TRBJ1-1; D is unresolved. CDR3 length: 15 amino acids. CDR1 is SGHRS and CDR2 is YFSETQ in the germline V gene. V dropped 0 bases and J dropped 3 bases, with 12 bases sitting between them. CDR3 DNA: TGCGCCAGCAGCTTGGCCGGGGTAGTTGACACTGAAGCTTTCTTT. Amino acid sequence: CASSLAGVVDTEAFF.

In regard to this clone: A junction boundary mismatches the germline segment, possibly from a read error. The chain couples TRBV14 to TRBJ2-7; TRBD1 might be the D (6 bases). The CDR3 covers 15 residues. Germline CDR1 is SGHDN and CDR2 is FVKESK. CDR3 nucleotide sequence: TGTGTCAGCAGCCAAGCCGGGACACCGTACTACGAGCAGTACTTC. Protein sequence: CVSSQAGTPYYEQYF.

The chain employs TRBV4-1 and TRBJ2-3; possible D gene TRBD2, 5 bases. The germline V and J ends were trimmed by 4 bases and 2 bases, with 13 bases remaining between them. CDR3 length: 15 amino acids. The V gene's germline CDR1 is MGHRA and CDR2 YSYEKL. This CDR3 is CASSLTGKNTDTQYF. In DNA, the CDR3 is TGCGCCAGCAGCCTCACCGGGAAGAACACAGATACGCAGTATTTT.

This chain uses TRBV16 with TRBJ2-3, with TRBD2 matching 11 bases. CDR1 KGHSY and CDR2 FQNENV come from the germline V gene. Trimming at V came to 3 bases and at J to 0 bases, leaving 5 bases not matched to a gene. CDR3 length: 17 residues. The CDR3 nucleotides read TGTGCCAGCAGCCAGTTTCGGACTAGCGGGAGCACAGATACGCAGTATTTT. This translates into CASSQFRTSGSTDTQYF.